This T cell receptor beta chain was sequenced for a study of siplizumab effects on memory and regulatory T cells. Study-wide findings and caveats: Unstimulated subsets accounted for the mapping of only a minor share of the clones that were alloreactive. Left unconfirmed was the suppressive function of proliferating Tregs from siplizumab cultures.

A remark on this clone: Its target is unknown.

Trimming cost V 4 bases and J 5 bases; bases outside gene matches: 5. This CDR3 comprises 16 residues. Germline loops: CDR1 LGHNA, CDR2 YNFKEQ. The assay looked at approximately 10^5 TCR templates in each sample. Profiled with immunoSEQ multiplex PCR; TCRdb holds only in-frame clones, not every one. The table records approximately 46,000 clones, over 90% of them present only once. Sequencing was carried out using CD8+ T cells sorted from blood. The chain employs TRBV4-2 and TRBJ2-2, with TRBD2 matching 12 bases. The sequence came from a human donor in good health. CDR3 bases: TGTGCCAGCAGCCGGGGACTAGCGGGCCTGACCGGGGAGCTGTTTTTT. Translated: CASSRGLAGLTGELFF.